This note documents a single T cell receptor beta chain sequence. It has no known antigen specificity. No much larger clonotype is one base removed from it; base qualities were not supplied. TCRbeta CDR3 regions were amplified from genomic DNA by means of the immunoSEQ Assay, a bias-controlled multiplex PCR. Turning to the authors' computational methods: Nucleated cell counts per sample were estimated from amplification of reference gene primers within the assay. To quantify the absolute abundance of each unique TCRbeta CDR3 rearrangement, sequence reads were collapsed and filtered. For each sample, productive Simpson clonality was calculated as the square root of Simpson's diversity index over productive rearrangements. Imported from immuneACCESS, the table was reduced by TCRdb to in-frame sequences with V and J called. These copies leave out some clones; in studies compared against another copy, an unresolved V gene accounts for under half, and the cause of the remainder is not known. The V and J calls and the clone size are those of that table, but D and trimming were determined from the DNA. The sample profile shows about 83,000 clones; around 90% of them were found once. Of the sample, 5% to 6% falls within the top ten clones.

Collaborating institutions collected whole blood in K2EDTA tubes following their own protocols. For TCRbeta analysis, collaborators shipped samples as frozen whole blood, isolated PBMCs, or DNA extracted from either of those sample types. Trimming removed 0 bases from V and 0 bases from J, leaving 9 bases between the germline ends. The CDR3 runs 15 amino acids, cysteine and phenylalanine included. The DNA shown is the 45-base CDR3, in frame from base 1. The germline V gene specifies SGHRS as CDR1 and YFSETQ as CDR2. This specimen comes from a study of blood T cell repertoires in COVID-19 (TCRdb year 2020). General notes on the study: Collaborator samples came from the United States, Italy and Spain and covered acute and convalescent phases of COVID-19. Nearly every sample came with metadata listing a de-identified subject ID, COVID-19 status, age in years and sex. The material from the prospective study consisted of cDNA or gDNA derived from T cells, B-cell-depleted T cells, or PBMCs. The repertoires were made available in a free public database intended to serve as a resource for research on the immune response to SARS-CoV-2. The dataset comprised deeply sampled blood TCRbeta repertoires from subjects exposed to, actively infected with, or recovered from COVID-19. Samples came from the ongoing ImmuneRACE study (first 160 participants) plus 1,254 subjects from 6 global collaborators. Where available, HLA class I and class II types were taken from metadata supplied by the sample provider and were not determined by assay-based typing.

On the study overall, not on this receptor specifically: Clinical and demographic metadata were provided uncurated, with the amount varying by source and participant.

This receptor was obtained from a man aged 55 to 69 with acute or convalescent COVID-19. Sequenced material: peripheral blood. The receptor chain draws on TRBV5-1 and TRBJ1-2; possibly the D gene is TRBD1, per 5 matching bases. For the CDR3, the sequence is CASSLGSTANYGYTF. In nucleotides, the sequence is TGCGCCAGCAGCTTGGGATCGACAGCTAACTATGGCTACACCTTC.